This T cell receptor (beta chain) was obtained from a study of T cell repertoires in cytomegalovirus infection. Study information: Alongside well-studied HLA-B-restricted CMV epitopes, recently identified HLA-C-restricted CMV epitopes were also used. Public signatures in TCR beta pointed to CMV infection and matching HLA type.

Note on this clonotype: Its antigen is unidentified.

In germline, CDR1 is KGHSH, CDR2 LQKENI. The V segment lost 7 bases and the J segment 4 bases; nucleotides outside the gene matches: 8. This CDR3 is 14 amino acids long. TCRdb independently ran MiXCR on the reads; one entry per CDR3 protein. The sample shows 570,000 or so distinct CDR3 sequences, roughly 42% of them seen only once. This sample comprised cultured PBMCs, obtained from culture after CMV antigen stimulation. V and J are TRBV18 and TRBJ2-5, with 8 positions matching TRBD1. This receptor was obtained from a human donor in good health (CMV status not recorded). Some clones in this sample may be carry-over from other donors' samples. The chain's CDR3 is CASCYTGQGETQYF. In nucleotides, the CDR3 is TGTGCCAGCTGCTACACTGGACAGGGAGAGACCCAGTACTTC.